This TCR beta chain stems from a study of blood T cells in healthy people across ages. Of note for this clonotype: Its antigen is as yet unknown.

It was with a sample-barcoded 5' primer and a J-beta primer mix that a second PCR of roughly 7 to 12 cycles was run. TCRdb re-derived calls from the 5' RACE reads in MiXCR, one entry per CDR3 protein. The sample records around 1.5 million distinct CDR3 sequences, 35% to 45% being singletons. Study-level results: The CMV status of each donor remained undetermined, and this could have confounded shifts in expanded clonotypes.

A minimum of 6 micrograms of total RNA was extracted per sample. This CDR3 contains 14 residues. Trimming removed 0 bases at V and 6 bases at J, with 12 bases between. Germline V gene sequence: CDR1 SGDLS, CDR2 YYNGEE. This clonotype was obtained from a woman younger than 35 in good health. This rearrangement joins TRBV9 to TRBJ1-1; D may be TRBD1 (5 bases). The sample taken for sequencing was blood. CDR3 nucleotides: TGTGCCAGCAGCGTAGGCATAGGGGTTGCTGAAGCTTTCTTT. Translation: CASSVGIGVAEAFF.